Sequencing of this T cell receptor beta chain was carried out in a study of CD8 T cells in Susac syndrome. V lost 10 bases and J lost 3; bases outside the gene matches: 3. The CDR3 is 11 amino acids. Germline V gene sequence: CDR1 ENHRY, CDR2 SYGVKD. TCR beta sequences were obtained from blood CD8+ and CD4+ T cells. The multiple sclerosis control group comprised treatment-naive patients with stable or active relapsing-remitting disease. The TEMRA cells underwent FACS enrichment, while the CD8+ and CD4+ T cells underwent negative isolation. cDNA came from about 0.5 to 1 ug RNA primed by random hexamers. A multiplex approach, immunoSEQ multiplex PCR, amplified TCR beta CDR3 across 54 Vbeta and 13 Jbeta. TCRdb fed the immunoSEQ multiplex PCR reads into MiXCR, producing one record per CDR3 protein. Here the sample spans 250,000 to 300,000 distinct CDR3 sequences, roughly 90% being singletons. As concerns this clonotype: This sequence may be a read error, since a much larger clone differs from it by one base.

Sequencing was performed on CD8+ T cells from PBMCs. The chain carries TRBV10-3 and TRBJ2-7, with 7 positions matching TRBD1. The origin of this receptor is a human donor with multiple sclerosis. The CDR3 is CATRDSYEQYF. The CDR3, as DNA: TGTGCCACCCGGGACAGCTACGAGCAGTACTTC.